This T cell receptor beta chain was retrieved from a study of blood T cell repertoires in COVID-19. Across the whole study: The analysed material was cDNA or gDNA that came from T cells, B-cell-depleted T cells, or PBMCs.

Per the study methods: Nucleated cell number was recorded as an estimate derived from reference gene primer amplification. Data came from immunoSEQ multiplex PCR; TCRdb stores just in-frame clones and leaves some out. That table supplies the V and J calls and clone size; D and trimming were determined from the DNA. The table has fewer than 150,000 clones, about 86% seen once. The sequenced sample was peripheral blood. The clonotype was recovered from a man aged 65 to 85 who had recovered from COVID-19.

The CDR3 DNA is TGTGCCAGCAGCCAAGACAGTCCACCCCTCCACTTT. Translating gives CASSQDSPPLHF. The chain carries TRBV3-1 (or the pseudogene TRBV3-2) and TRBJ1-6; D unclear. The CDR3 contains 12 residues. Germline CDR1 reads LGHDT; CDR2 reads YNNKEL (reference sequence). V lost 0 bases and J lost 11, with 5 bases in between.